The rows below give T cell receptor beta chains drawn from one sample of a study of memory CD4+ T cells and cytomegalovirus serostatus. This table comes from immunoSEQ multiplex PCR, and its TCRdb copy is limited to in-frame clones, with some not included. The sample shows 65,000 to 95,000 clones, 80% of them seen only once. Sample: memory CD4+ T cells from blood. All receptors come from an adult in good health and CMV-seronegative. CDR3s include the opening cysteine and the closing phenylalanine or tryptophan. A D gene is named only where the DNA matches it firmly. Only some rows state a clone size, as once, few, many or a class for expanded clones.

abundance: NA; j_gene: TRBJ2-2; v_gene: TRBV7-9; d_gene: TRBD2; CDR3aa: CASSLAPSGGTGELFF; CDR3nt: TGTGCCAGCAGCTTAGCCCCTAGCGGGGGCACCGGGGAGCTGTTTTTT
abundance: NA; j_gene: TRBJ1-5; v_gene: TRBV21-1; d_gene: NA; CDR3aa: CASTPPGGEGGNQPQHF; CDR3nt: TGTGCCAGCACCCCACCTGGCGGGGAGGGCGGCAATCAGCCCCAGCATTTT
abundance: NA; j_gene: TRBJ1-1; v_gene: TRBV4-2; d_gene: NA; CDR3aa: CASSQAPLIGGGLGVSEAFF; CDR3nt: TGTGCCAGCAGCCAAGCCCCCCTCATCGGGGGGGGGCTGGGGGTTTCTGAAGCTTTCTTT
abundance: NA; j_gene: TRBJ2-1; v_gene: TRBV25-1; d_gene: TRBD2; CDR3aa: CASSDSIGGGSYNEQFF; CDR3nt: TGTGCCAGCAGTGATTCCATCGGGGGGGGCTCTTACAATGAGCAGTTCTTC
abundance: NA; j_gene: TRBJ2-3; v_gene: TRBV7-2; d_gene: NA; CDR3aa: CASSGVGTDTQYF; CDR3nt: TGTGCCAGCAGCGGAGTGGGCACAGATACGCAGTATTTT
abundance: NA; j_gene: TRBJ2-3; v_gene: TRBV29-1; d_gene: NA; CDR3aa: CSVKGQHTDTQYF; CDR3nt: TGCAGCGTTAAGGGGCAGCACACAGATACGCAGTATTTT
abundance: NA; j_gene: TRBJ1-5; v_gene: TRBV7-8; d_gene: NA; CDR3aa: CASSLETDQPQHF; CDR3nt: TGTGCCAGCAGCTTGGAAACAGATCAGCCCCAGCATTTT
abundance: NA; j_gene: TRBJ1-6; v_gene: TRBV6-5; d_gene: NA; CDR3aa: CASSSRIESPLHF; CDR3nt: TGTGCCAGCAGTTCGCGAATTGAGTCACCCCTCCACTTT
abundance: NA; j_gene: TRBJ1-2; v_gene: TRBV13; d_gene: TRBD1; CDR3aa: CASSSWTGGYGYTF; CDR3nt: TGTGCCAGCAGTTCTTGGACAGGCGGCTATGGCTACACCTTC
abundance: NA; j_gene: TRBJ1-6; v_gene: TRBV19; d_gene: NA; CDR3aa: CASSRQAPYSPLHF; CDR3nt: TGTGCCAGTAGCCGACAGGCCCCCTACTCACCCCTCCACTTT
abundance: NA; j_gene: TRBJ1-2; v_gene: TRBV7-3; d_gene: NA; CDR3aa: CASSEDNYGYTF; CDR3nt: TGTGCCAGCAGTGAAGACAACTATGGCTACACCTTC
abundance: NA; j_gene: TRBJ1-5; v_gene: TRBV6-1; d_gene: NA; CDR3aa: CASNRGESNQPQHF; CDR3nt: TGTGCCAGCAACCGCGGAGAGTCCAATCAGCCCCAGCATTTT
abundance: NA; j_gene: TRBJ1-5; v_gene: TRBV30; d_gene: NA; CDR3aa: CAWSVGDQPQHF; CDR3nt: TGTGCCTGGAGTGTAGGGGATCAGCCCCAGCATTTT
abundance: NA; j_gene: TRBJ1-5; v_gene: TRBV4-3; d_gene: NA; CDR3aa: CASSQVLEQPQHF; CDR3nt: TGCGCCAGCAGCCAAGTCCTCGAGCAGCCCCAGCATTTT
abundance: NA; j_gene: TRBJ1-1; v_gene: TRBV6-1; d_gene: NA; CDR3aa: CASSLTRAITEAFF; CDR3nt: TGTGCCAGCAGCCTCACTCGGGCCATCACTGAAGCTTTCTTT
abundance: NA; j_gene: TRBJ2-7; v_gene: TRBV7-3; d_gene: TRBD2; CDR3aa: CASSSTSGGLPYF; CDR3nt: TGTGCCAGCAGTTCCACTAGCGGGGGCCTTCCGTACTTC
abundance: NA; j_gene: TRBJ1-2; v_gene: TRBV19; d_gene: TRBD1; CDR3aa: CASSPLTGGGWGYTF; CDR3nt: TGTGCCAGTAGTCCCTTGACAGGGGGCGGCTGGGGCTACACCTTC
abundance: NA; j_gene: TRBJ1-2; v_gene: TRBV9; d_gene: NA; CDR3aa: CASSLLGGAGYTF; CDR3nt: TGTGCCAGCAGCCTTCTCGGGGGCGCTGGCTACACCTTC
abundance: NA; j_gene: TRBJ2-3; v_gene: TRBV10-3; d_gene: TRBD2; CDR3aa: CAIRPGTSGGVTDTQYF; CDR3nt: TGTGCCATCAGACCCGGGACTAGCGGGGGGGTCACAGATACGCAGTATTTT
abundance: NA; j_gene: TRBJ2-7; v_gene: TRBV7-9; d_gene: TRBD1; CDR3aa: CASSFTTGTGTYLGVEQYF; CDR3nt: TGTGCCAGCAGCTTCACGACAGGGACAGGGACCTACCTGGGGGTCGAGCAGTACTTC
abundance: NA; j_gene: TRBJ2-1; v_gene: TRBV28; d_gene: TRBD1; CDR3aa: CASSSGQENEQFF; CDR3nt: TGTGCCAGCAGTTCGGGACAGGAAAATGAGCAGTTCTTC
abundance: NA; j_gene: TRBJ1-6; v_gene: TRBV5-1; d_gene: TRBD1; CDR3aa: CASSLGTGVESPLHF; CDR3nt: TGCGCCAGCAGCTTAGGGACAGGGGTAGAGTCACCCCTCCACTTT
abundance: NA; j_gene: TRBJ2-3; v_gene: TRBV9; d_gene: NA; CDR3aa: CASSVEGSSGTDTQYF; CDR3nt: TGTGCCAGCAGCGTAGAAGGCTCTAGCGGCACAGATACGCAGTATTTT
abundance: NA; j_gene: TRBJ1-5; v_gene: TRBV28; d_gene: NA; CDR3aa: CASSLIGGTNQPQHF; CDR3nt: TGTGCCAGCAGTTTAATCGGGGGAACCAATCAGCCCCAGCATTTT
abundance: few; j_gene: TRBJ2-2; v_gene: TRBV10-3; d_gene: NA; CDR3aa: CAIKNTGELFF; CDR3nt: TGTGCCATAAAAAACACCGGGGAGCTGTTTTTT
abundance: NA; j_gene: TRBJ2-7; v_gene: TRBV7-6; d_gene: TRBD1; CDR3aa: CASSRRWDRASYEQYF; CDR3nt: TGTGCCAGCAGCCGGCGATGGGACAGGGCCTCCTACGAGCAGTACTTC
abundance: NA; j_gene: TRBJ1-2; v_gene: TRBV5-1; d_gene: TRBD1; CDR3aa: CASSSLGQGANYGYTF; CDR3nt: TGCGCCAGCAGCTCCTTGGGACAGGGGGCTAACTATGGCTACACCTTC
abundance: NA; j_gene: TRBJ2-6; v_gene: TRBV19; d_gene: NA; CDR3aa: CASSIPYSGANVLTF; CDR3nt: TGTGCCAGTAGTATACCCTACTCTGGGGCCAACGTCCTGACTTTC
abundance: once; j_gene: TRBJ2-5; v_gene: TRBV11-3; d_gene: TRBD1; CDR3aa: CASSPTGGRETQYF; CDR3nt: TGTGCCAGCAGCCCGACAGGGGGCAGGGAGACCCAGTACTTC
abundance: NA; j_gene: TRBJ1-4; v_gene: TRBV7-2; d_gene: TRBD1; CDR3aa: CASSLHRGLNEKLFF; CDR3nt: TGTGCCAGCAGCTTACACAGGGGTCTAAATGAAAAACTGTTTTTT
abundance: NA; j_gene: TRBJ2-7; v_gene: TRBV28; d_gene: TRBD2; CDR3aa: CASSGGEYRASYEQYF; CDR3nt: TGTGCCAGCAGCGGGGGGGAGTACAGGGCCTCCTACGAGCAGTACTTC
abundance: NA; j_gene: TRBJ2-3; v_gene: TRBV5-1; d_gene: NA; CDR3aa: CASSLDSSGDTQYF; CDR3nt: TGCGCCAGCAGCTTGGATTCCTCGGGAGATACGCAGTATTTT
abundance: NA; j_gene: TRBJ1-1; v_gene: TRBV18; d_gene: NA; CDR3aa: CASSPSRDRNTKAFF; CDR3nt: TGTGCCAGCTCACCATCCCGGGACCGCAACACCAAGGCTTTCTTT
abundance: once; j_gene: TRBJ1-1; v_gene: TRBV7-9; d_gene: NA; CDR3aa: CASSFATNTEAFF; CDR3nt: TGTGCCAGCAGCTTCGCCACGAACACTGAAGCTTTCTTT
abundance: NA; j_gene: TRBJ1-3; v_gene: TRBV10-3; d_gene: NA; CDR3aa: CATSDGSGNTIYF; CDR3nt: TGTGCCACCTCGGACGGGTCTGGAAACACCATATATTTT
abundance: NA; j_gene: TRBJ1-3; v_gene: TRBV30; d_gene: TRBD1; CDR3aa: CAWSVPGQGAGNTIYF; CDR3nt: TGTGCCTGGAGTGTACCGGGACAGGGTGCAGGAAACACCATATATTTT
abundance: few; j_gene: TRBJ1-2; v_gene: TRBV6-6; d_gene: TRBD1; CDR3aa: CASRIDRGYGYTF; CDR3nt: TGTGCCAGCAGGATAGACAGGGGCTATGGCTACACCTTC
abundance: NA; j_gene: TRBJ1-3; v_gene: TRBV6-1; d_gene: NA; CDR3aa: CASSEAGGVSSGNTIYF; CDR3nt: TGTGCCAGCAGTGAAGCAGGAGGGGTATCGTCGGGAAACACCATATATTTT